What follows is one T cell receptor beta chain and its context. Its antigen is not yet known. One base away there is no much larger clone; base qualities are not given. The collaborating institutions used their own protocols to collect whole blood in K2EDTA tubes. Collaborator samples were shipped for TCRbeta analysis as frozen whole blood, isolated PBMCs, or DNA extracted from either sample type. The data derive from a study of blood T cell repertoires in COVID-19 (dated by TCRdb to the early 2020s). At the level of the whole study: The collaborator samples originated in the United States, Italy and Spain and spanned the acute and convalescent phases of COVID-19. The material from the prospective study consisted of cDNA or gDNA derived from T cells, B-cell-depleted T cells, or PBMCs. Subjects who had been exposed to COVID-19, were actively infected with it, or had recovered from it provided the deeply sampled blood TCRbeta repertoires that made up the dataset. A freely available public database, intended as a resource for researchers studying the immune response to SARS-CoV-2, is where the repertoires were released. Samples came from the ongoing ImmuneRACE study (first 160 participants) plus 1,254 subjects from 6 global collaborators. The sample metadata nearly always contained a de-identified subject ID, COVID-19 status, age in years and sex. Where available, HLA class I and class II types were taken from metadata supplied by the sample provider and were not determined by assay-based typing. Beyond this particular receptor, the publication reports: The quantity of clinical and demographic metadata differed by source and by participant and was supplied without curation.

V is pruned by 2 bases and J by 2 bases, leaving 4 bases of the junction without a gene match. The CDR3 spans 18 residues, from the cysteine through the phenylalanine. CDR3 DNA only is kept here, 54 bases in frame from base 1. According to the germline V gene (reference sequence), CDR1 reads LNHDA and CDR2 reads SQIVND. The immunoSEQ Assay, a bias-controlled multiplex PCR, was used to amplify TCRbeta CDR3 regions from genomic DNA. In the authors' own workflow: Nucleated cell counts per sample were estimated from amplification of reference gene primers within the assay. Sequence reads were collapsed and filtered to measure the absolute abundance of every unique TCRbeta CDR3 rearrangement. Productive Simpson clonality was computed per sample as the square root of Simpson's diversity index over productive rearrangements. In TCRdb, the immuneACCESS table is reduced to in-frame sequences with V and J assigned. These tables do not hold every clone; where another copy was compared, an unresolved V gene accounts for under half, and the others remain unexplained. V and J calls and clone size are copied from that table; D and trimming were computed from the DNA. Here the sample has roughly 90,000 clones; 86% occur a single time. The ten biggest clones cover roughly 25% of the sample.

The rearrangement combines TRBV19 with TRBJ2-3; TRBD2 fits 16 bases in the junction. The sample taken for sequencing was peripheral blood. The TCR originated in a human donor in a cohort sampled during active COVID-19. The CDR3 is CASSIMGLAGGPTDTQYF. The nucleotides read TGTGCCAGTAGTATAATGGGACTAGCGGGAGGGCCCACAGATACGCAGTATTTT.